Presented here are 14 T cell receptor beta chains from one specimen sequenced in a study of blood T cells in healthy people across ages. With a J-beta primer mix and a sample-barcoded 5' primer, a second PCR ran 7 to 11 cycles. Each CDR3 protein is one row after TCRdb ran MiXCR on the 5' RACE reads. This sample has about 1,500,000 distinct CDR3 sequences, with roughly 27% found just once. Material for sequencing was blood. Source of these receptors: a woman younger than 45 in good health.

This clonotype was observed at least ten times. The rearrangement uses TRBV7-2 and TRBJ2-4; possible D gene TRBD1, 6 bases. Trimming took 5 bases from V and 8 from J, leaving 13 bases between them. The CDR3 is 13 amino acids. CDR1 SGHTA and CDR2 FQGNSA come from the germline V gene. CDR3 nucleotides: TGTGCCAGCAGCGACCAACCAGGGGACATTCAGTACTTC. The encoded protein is CASSDQPGDIQYF.

This clonotype has just a few counts. At one end the junction does not follow the germline gene, possibly because of a read error. This rearrangement joins TRBV29-1 to TRBJ1-2, with 7 bases fitting TRBD1. This CDR3 has 12 amino acids. Germline lookup yields CDR1 SQVTM and CDR2 ANQGSEA. This CDR3 is CSTNGQDYGHTF. The CDR3 coding sequence is TGCAGCACCAATGGACAGGACTATGGCCACACCTTC.

This clonotype was observed a few times. CDR3 region: CASSPTSGRLDTQYF. CDR3 in DNA: TGTGCCAGCAGCCCGACTAGCGGGAGACTAGATACGCAGTATTTT. The chain has TRBV7-2 and TRBJ2-3, with 12 nucleotides matching TRBD2. The germline V gene has CDR1 SGHTA and CDR2 FQGNSA. Trimming cost V 5 bases and J 5 bases; bases outside gene matches: 5. This CDR3 has 15 amino acids.

In this sample, this clonotype turned up a few times. The chain couples TRBV19 to TRBJ2-1; D is uncertain. This CDR3 is 14 amino acids long. Deletions cut 3 bases from V and 9 bases from J, with 15 bases between. The germline V gene encodes CDR1 LNHDA and CDR2 SQIVND (reference sequence). CDR3 sequence: CASSIQRRSREQFF. CDR3 nucleotide sequence: TGTGCCAGTAGTATCCAGAGACGTTCCCGTGAGCAGTTCTTC. The whole variable domain, filled in from reference TRBV19 and TRBJ2-1, reads DGGITQSPKYLFRKEGQNVTLSCEQNLNHDAMYWYRQDPGQGLRLIYYSQIVNDFQKGDIAEGYSVSREKKESFPLTVTSAQKNPTAFYLCASSIQRRSREQFFGPGTRLTVL.

The V gene is TRBV6-5, the J gene TRBJ2-1; 8 positions match TRBD2. This CDR3 spans 15 amino acids. Trimming cost V 8 bases and J 0 bases; bases outside gene matches: 6. The germline V gene encodes CDR1 MNHEY and CDR2 SVGAGI. The CDR3 DNA is TGTGCCAGCCGGGTTAGCGGGATCTCCTACAATGAGCAGTTCTTC. Encoded protein: CASRVSGISYNEQFF.

Details on this clonotype: This CDR3 fails to terminate in the conserved phenylalanine or tryptophan, so it likely reflects a read error. The chain combines TRBV20-1 with TRBJ2-2; 7 nucleotides line up with TRBD2. Germline V gene data show CDR1 as DFQATT and CDR2 as SNEGSKA (reference sequence). The junction had 7 bases not matched to a gene; V was cut back by 6 bases and J by 3 bases. The CDR3 runs to 14 residues. The CDR3: CSARSGDYTGELFS. The CDR3 DNA reads as TGCAGTGCAAGAAGCGGGGACTACACCGGGGAGCTGTTTTCT.

The gene calls are TRBV28 and TRBJ2-3; no clear D gene. Trimming removed 11 bases from V and 2 bases from J, with 14 bases in between. The CDR3 runs to 13 residues. Germline lookup yields CDR1 MDHEN and CDR2 SYDVKM. The CDR3 nucleotides read TGTGCCGGCACCTCTCCCAACACAGATACGCAGTATTTT. It codes for CAGTSPNTDTQYF.

There are a few counts of this clonotype. The J gene is TRBJ1-4, the V gene TRBV7-9; TRBD1 aligns across 8 bases. Germline trimming cut 4 bases from V and 8 bases from J; bases unmatched to any gene: 12. The CDR3 is made up of 16 amino acids. The germline CDR1 and CDR2 sequences are SEHNR and FQNEAQ (reference sequence). CDR3 amino acids: CASSSSTGQGREKLFF. CDR3 DNA: TGTGCCAGCAGCTCATCCACAGGACAGGGCAGAGAAAAACTGTTTTTT.

This clonotype was seen more than once but under ten times. The chain employs TRBV7-2 and TRBJ1-1; TRBD1 might be the D (5 bases). Germline CDR1 and CDR2: SGHTA and FQGNSA. V lost 5 bases and J lost 2, with 21 bases in between. CDR3 length: 17 residues. CDR3 DNA sequence: TGTGCCAGCAGCCCAGGAGGGCCAGGGAAAAGTAACACTGAAGCTTTCTTT. Translated, it gives CASSPGGPGKSNTEAFF.

This clonotype was recorded a few times. The chain couples TRBV6-5 to TRBJ2-1; 11 bases agree with TRBD2. Germline CDR1 MNHEY, CDR2 SVGAGI. This CDR3 is built from 15 residues. With 6 bases clipped from V and 5 bases from J, the junction kept 6 bases outside the gene matches. CDR3 in DNA: TGTGCCAGCAGCCGTGTGGGACTAGCGGACAATGAGCAGTTCTTC. Amino acid sequence: CASSRVGLADNEQFF.

The chain joins TRBV20-1 to TRBJ1-5; possible D gene TRBD1, 5 bases. V lost 5 bases, J lost 7 bases, and 15 bases lay in between. CDR1 DFQATT and CDR2 SNEGSKA come from the germline V gene (reference sequence). The CDR3 extends over 13 amino acids. CDR3 residues: CSAHRRGGQPQHF. As DNA, the CDR3 is TGCAGTGCTCATAGACGGGGGGGACAGCCCCAGCATTTT.

A few counts support this clonotype. This sequence joins TRBV5-1 and TRBJ1-6; 7 bases are a match to TRBD1. Germline lookup yields CDR1 SGHRS and CDR2 YFSETQ. Trimming at V came to 4 bases and at J to 8 bases, leaving 6 bases not matched to a gene. The CDR3 is 14 residues long. CDR3 residues: CASSVGQVDSPLHF. The CDR3 DNA reads TGCGCCAGCAGCGTCGGACAGGTGGATTCACCCCTCCACTTT.

This clonotype was detected ten times or more. The V gene is TRBV29-1, the J gene TRBJ2-7; 11 bases agree with TRBD1. The CDR3 is made up of 16 amino acids. From germline, CDR1 is SQVTM and CDR2 ANQGSEA. J was trimmed by 11 bases and V by 1 base; bases with no gene match: 16. As DNA, the CDR3 is TGCAGCGTTGAAGCCCCCGGGACAGGGGGGTCTTTCGTGGAGTACTTC. Translating it yields CSVEAPGTGGSFVEYF.

The V and J genes are TRBV20-1 and TRBJ1-5, with D maybe TRBD1 (6 bases). Trimming stripped 3 bases from V and 6 bases from J, with 9 bases between. Germline-derived CDR1 and CDR2 are DFQATT and SNEGSKA (reference sequence). The CDR3 totals 12 residues. CDR3: CSASGRGQPQHF. The CDR3 DNA reads as TGCAGTGCTAGCGGCAGGGGTCAGCCCCAGCATTTT.